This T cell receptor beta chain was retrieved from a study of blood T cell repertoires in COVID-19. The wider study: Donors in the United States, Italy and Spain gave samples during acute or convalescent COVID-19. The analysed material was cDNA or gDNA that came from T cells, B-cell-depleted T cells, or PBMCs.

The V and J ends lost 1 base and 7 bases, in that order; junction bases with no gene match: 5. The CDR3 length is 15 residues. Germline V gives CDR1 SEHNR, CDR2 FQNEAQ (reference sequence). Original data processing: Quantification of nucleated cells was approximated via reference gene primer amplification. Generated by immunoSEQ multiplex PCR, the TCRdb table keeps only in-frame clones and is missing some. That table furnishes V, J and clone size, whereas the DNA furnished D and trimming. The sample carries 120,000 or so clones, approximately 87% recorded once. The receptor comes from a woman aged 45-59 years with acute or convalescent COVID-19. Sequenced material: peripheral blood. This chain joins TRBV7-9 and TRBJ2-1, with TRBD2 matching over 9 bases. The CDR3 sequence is CASSLGSGGFNEQFF. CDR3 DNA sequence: TGTGCCAGCAGCTTAGGTAGCGGGGGTTTTAATGAGCAGTTCTTC.